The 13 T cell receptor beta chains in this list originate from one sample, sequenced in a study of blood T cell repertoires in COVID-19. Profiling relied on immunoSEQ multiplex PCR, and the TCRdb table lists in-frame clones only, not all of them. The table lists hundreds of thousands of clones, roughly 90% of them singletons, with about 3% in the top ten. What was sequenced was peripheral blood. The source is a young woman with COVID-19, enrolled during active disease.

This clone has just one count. The CDR3 DNA reads as TGTGCCAGCAGTGAAGCACCGCAAGGGGACTCCTACGAGCAGTACGTC. This sequence encodes CASSEAPQGDSYEQYV. This chain joins TRBV2 and TRBJ2-7; the D gene is possibly TRBD1 (5 bases). The V gene lost 0 bases and the J gene lost 0 bases, with 12 bases spanning the gap. The CDR3 covers 16 residues. Germline lookup yields CDR1 SNHLY and CDR2 FYNNEI.

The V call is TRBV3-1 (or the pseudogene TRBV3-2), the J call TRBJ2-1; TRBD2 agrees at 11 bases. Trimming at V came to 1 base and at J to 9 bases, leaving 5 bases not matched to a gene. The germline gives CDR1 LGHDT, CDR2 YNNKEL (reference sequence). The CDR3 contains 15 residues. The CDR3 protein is CASSQVAGGPGEQFF. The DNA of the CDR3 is TGTGCCAGCAGCCAAGTAGCGGGAGGGCCCGGTGAGCAGTTCTTC.

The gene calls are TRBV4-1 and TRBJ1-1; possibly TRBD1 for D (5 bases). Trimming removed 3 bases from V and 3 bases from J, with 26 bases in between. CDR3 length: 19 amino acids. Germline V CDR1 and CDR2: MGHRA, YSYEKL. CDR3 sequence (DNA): TGCGCCAGCAGCCAGTTAGTCCTAAGGGGCTCCGGAGATTACACTGAAGCTTTCTTT. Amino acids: CASSQLVLRGSGDYTEAFF.

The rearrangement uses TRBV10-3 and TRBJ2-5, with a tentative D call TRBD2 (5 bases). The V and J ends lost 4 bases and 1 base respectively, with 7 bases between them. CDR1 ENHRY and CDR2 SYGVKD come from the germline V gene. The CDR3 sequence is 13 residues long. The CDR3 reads CAISVTIQETQYF. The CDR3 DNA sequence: TGTGCCATCAGTGTGACTATCCAAGAGACCCAGTACTTC.

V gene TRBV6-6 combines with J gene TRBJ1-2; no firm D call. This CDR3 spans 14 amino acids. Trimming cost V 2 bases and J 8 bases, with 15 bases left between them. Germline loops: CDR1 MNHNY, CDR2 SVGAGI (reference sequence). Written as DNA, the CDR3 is TGTGCCAGCAGTTACACCCCCGGGGAGAAGGGCTACACCTTC. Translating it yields CASSYTPGEKGYTF.

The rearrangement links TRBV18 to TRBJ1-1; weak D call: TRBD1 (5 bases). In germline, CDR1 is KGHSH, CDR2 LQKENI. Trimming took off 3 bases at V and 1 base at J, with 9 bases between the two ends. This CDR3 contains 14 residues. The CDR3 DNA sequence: TGTGCCAGCTCACCCATCAGGGAGAACACTGAAGCTTTCTTT. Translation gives CASSPIRENTEAFF.

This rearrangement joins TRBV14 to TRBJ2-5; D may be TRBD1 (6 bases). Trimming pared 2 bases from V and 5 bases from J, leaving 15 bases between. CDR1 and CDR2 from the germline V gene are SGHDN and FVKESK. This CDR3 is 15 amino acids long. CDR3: CASSQIQGYWETQYF. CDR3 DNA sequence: TGTGCCAGCAGCCAAATTCAGGGGTATTGGGAGACCCAGTACTTC.

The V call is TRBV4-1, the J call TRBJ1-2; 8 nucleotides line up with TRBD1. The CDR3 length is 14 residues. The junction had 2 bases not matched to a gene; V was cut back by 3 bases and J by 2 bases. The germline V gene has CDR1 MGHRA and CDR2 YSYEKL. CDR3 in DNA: TGCGCCAGCAGCCAGAGGACAGGGAACTATGGCTACACCTTC. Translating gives CASSQRTGNYGYTF.

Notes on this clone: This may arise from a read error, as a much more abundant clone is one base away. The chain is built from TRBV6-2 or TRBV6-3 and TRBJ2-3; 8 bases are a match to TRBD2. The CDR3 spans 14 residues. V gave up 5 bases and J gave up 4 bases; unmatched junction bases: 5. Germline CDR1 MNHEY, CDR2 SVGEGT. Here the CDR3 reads CASSLGGAPDTQYF. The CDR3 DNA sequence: TGTGCCAGCAGTCTCGGGGGGGCCCCAGATACGCAGTATTTT.

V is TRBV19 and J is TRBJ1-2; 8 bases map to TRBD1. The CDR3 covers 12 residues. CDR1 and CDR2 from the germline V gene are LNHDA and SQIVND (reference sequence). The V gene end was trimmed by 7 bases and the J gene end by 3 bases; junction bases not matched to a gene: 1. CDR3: CASTTGDYGYTF. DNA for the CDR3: TGTGCCAGTACGACAGGGGACTATGGCTACACCTTC.

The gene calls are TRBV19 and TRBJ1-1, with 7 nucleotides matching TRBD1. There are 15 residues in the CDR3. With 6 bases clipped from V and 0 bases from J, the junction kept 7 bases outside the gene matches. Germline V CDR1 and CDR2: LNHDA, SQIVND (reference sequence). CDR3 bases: TGTGCCAGTAGCTCCGACAGGGTGGTGAACACTGAAGCTTTCTTT. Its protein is CASSSDRVVNTEAFF.

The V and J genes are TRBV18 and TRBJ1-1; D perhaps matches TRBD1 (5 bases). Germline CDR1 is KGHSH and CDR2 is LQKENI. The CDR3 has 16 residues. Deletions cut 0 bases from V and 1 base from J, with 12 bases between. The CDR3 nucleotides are TGTGCCAGCTCACCACCGACGACAGCAGAGAACACTGAAGCTTTCTTT. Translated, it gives CASSPPTTAENTEAFF.

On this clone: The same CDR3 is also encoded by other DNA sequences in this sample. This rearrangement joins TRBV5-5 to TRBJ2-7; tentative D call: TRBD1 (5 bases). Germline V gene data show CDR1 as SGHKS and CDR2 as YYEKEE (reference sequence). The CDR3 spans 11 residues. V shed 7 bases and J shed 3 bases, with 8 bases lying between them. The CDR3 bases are TGTGCCAGCTCCAGGGACTACGAGCAGTACTTC. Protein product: CASSRDYEQYF.